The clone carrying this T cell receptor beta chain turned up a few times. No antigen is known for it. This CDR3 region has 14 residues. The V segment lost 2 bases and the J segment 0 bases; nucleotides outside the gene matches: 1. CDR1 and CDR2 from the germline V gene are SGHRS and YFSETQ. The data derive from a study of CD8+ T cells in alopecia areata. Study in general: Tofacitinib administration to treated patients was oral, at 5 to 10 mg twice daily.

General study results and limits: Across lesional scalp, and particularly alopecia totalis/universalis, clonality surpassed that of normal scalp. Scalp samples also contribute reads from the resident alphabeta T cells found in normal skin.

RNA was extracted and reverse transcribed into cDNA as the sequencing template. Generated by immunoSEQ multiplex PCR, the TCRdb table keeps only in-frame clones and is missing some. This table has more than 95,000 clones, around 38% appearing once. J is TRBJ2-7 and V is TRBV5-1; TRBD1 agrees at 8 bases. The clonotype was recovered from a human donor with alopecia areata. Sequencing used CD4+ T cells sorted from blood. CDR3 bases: TGCGCCAGCAGCTTCGGACAGGGCTCCTACGAGCAGTACTTC. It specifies CASSFGQGSYEQYF.